This TCR beta chain was identified in a study of T cell repertoires in cytomegalovirus infection. Study in general: Public TCR beta signatures were indicative of both CMV infection and a matching HLA type.

After removal of 3 bases from V and 7 bases from J, the junction contained 9 bases not matched to a gene. Germline V CDR1 and CDR2: KGHSH, LQKENI. This CDR3 comprises 16 residues. Points from the study as a whole: Pooled public TCR beta family frequency picked out CMV carriers with the relevant HLA. Dominating the ex vivo response were TCR beta clonotypes that were CMV-specific and HLA-C-restricted.

TCRdb reprocessed the reads with MiXCR, giving one entry per CDR3 protein. The data hold 630,000 or so distinct CDR3 sequences, with about 24% observed a single time. About this clonotype: The antigen is unknown.

The source is a human donor in good health (CMV status not recorded). Some clones in this sample may be carry-over from other donors' samples. Sample: CD8+ T cells from PBMCs. The chain combines TRBV18 with TRBJ1-6, with TRBD1 identical over 7 bases. CDR3 nucleotides: TGTGCCAGCTCACCCAATCGGGACAGTAAAAATTCACCCCTCCACTTT. It is translated as CASSPNRDSKNSPLHF.